Below are 27 T cell receptor beta chains sequenced from a single sample in a study of human T cells and chemical hapten exposure. Time point noted: pre-sensitization, week 0. Treatment in this sample: therapeutic diphenylcyclopropenone sensitization with weekly scalp DPC. TCRdb passed the RACE reads through MiXCR, listing each CDR3 protein once. The sample contains over 55,000 distinct CDR3 sequences, around 10% of which appear only once. The sample in question was whole blood, obtained in connection with sensitization to the hapten diphenylcyclopropenone (DPC). All receptors derive from a man aged 40-50 years with alopecia areata. Some clones in this sample may be carry-over from other donors' samples.

This chain joins TRBV25-1 and TRBJ2-7; D possibly matches TRBD1 or TRBD2 (6 bases each). V was shortened by 8 bases and J by 6 bases, with 20 bases between the two germline ends. The CDR3 is 14 amino acids. CDR1 and CDR2 (germline): MGHDK, SYGVNS. The CDR3 coding sequence is TGTGCCAGCGAGGTGGAGCTAGGGGGACTCGAGCAGTACTTC. Translation: CASEVELGGLEQYF.

This clonotype appeared many times. The chain carries TRBV5-4 and TRBJ2-3; D is perhaps TRBD2 (7 bases). The CDR3 loop spans 18 amino acids. The germline V and J ends were trimmed by 0 bases and 0 bases, with 17 bases remaining between them. The germline gives CDR1 SGHNT, CDR2 YYREEE (reference sequence). CDR3 sequence reads: CASSLGASGGYSTDTQYF. For the CDR3, the DNA is TGTGCCAGCAGCTTGGGGGCCTCGGGGGGCTATAGCACAGATACGCAGTATTTT.

The chain has TRBV12-3 or TRBV12-4 and TRBJ2-2, with 7 bases matching TRBD1. The CDR3 totals 15 residues. Unmatched junction bases numbered 7, after V lost 5 bases and J lost 4 bases. The CDR3 DNA sequence: TGTGCCAGCAGTATGACAGGGATCGGCACCGGGGAGCTGTTTTTT. Amino acid sequence: CASSMTGIGTGELFF.

This clonotype has at least ten counts. This rearrangement joins TRBV28 to TRBJ1-2, with TRBD1 as a possible D gene (5 bases). The CDR3 has 14 residues. CDR1 is MDHEN, CDR2 SYDVKM, per germline. The V end was cut by 8 bases, the J end by 0 bases, with 13 bases between. In DNA form, the CDR3 reads TGTGCCAGCTACGGTGGGGCCACTAACTATGGCTACACCTTC. Translation: CASYGGATNYGYTF.

In this sample, this clonotype turned up many times. The J gene is TRBJ1-1, the V gene TRBV29-1, with TRBD1 matching over 8 bases. V lost 5 bases, J lost 0 bases, and 5 bases stayed unmatched. The CDR3 spans 14 residues. Per the germline V gene, CDR1 is SQVTM and CDR2 is ANQGSEA. This CDR3 reads CSVRQGTVNTEAFF. DNA for the CDR3: TGCAGCGTTAGACAGGGGACGGTGAACACTGAAGCTTTCTTT.

This clonotype was detected a few times. The CDR3 sequence is CSANPIGAGEQYF. In nucleotides, the CDR3 is TGCAGTGCTAACCCAATAGGGGCGGGCGAGCAGTACTTC. The rearrangement uses TRBV20-1 and TRBJ2-7; D possibly uses TRBD1 or TRBD2 (5 bases each). Per germline, CDR1 DFQATT and CDR2 SNEGSKA (reference sequence). This CDR3 has 13 amino acids. Trimming took off 4 bases at V and 6 bases at J, with 16 bases between the two ends.

This clonotype has more than one count but fewer than ten. V is TRBV12-3 or TRBV12-4 and J is TRBJ2-3; possibly TRBD1 for D (6 bases). This CDR3 has 14 residues. The ends were cut back, 0 bases at V and 2 bases at J, with 6 bases in the middle. The CDR3 sequence is CASSLAGATDTQYF. For the CDR3, the DNA is TGTGCCAGCAGTTTAGCGGGGGCCACAGATACGCAGTATTTT.

This clonotype occurred a few times. The rearrangement links TRBV28 to TRBJ1-1; a possible D gene is TRBD1 (6 bases). This CDR3 region has 14 residues. The germline gives CDR1 MDHEN, CDR2 SYDVKM. Trimming pared 4 bases from V and 1 base from J, leaving 10 bases between. CDR3 DNA: TGTGCCAGCAGTTCATGGACAGCGAACACTGAAGCTTTCTTT. Translation gives CASSSWTANTEAFF.

This clonotype appeared a few times. A much larger clonotype is one base distant, so this may be a read error. The V and J genes are TRBV10-3 and TRBJ2-1; perhaps TRBD2 as D (6 bases). The germline CDR1 and CDR2 sequences are ENHRY and SYGVKD. The CDR3 spans 17 residues. Trimming cost V 10 bases and J 3 bases, with 25 bases left between them. CDR3 sequence (DNA): TGTGCCACCAAGGGGACTCTCTCGTCACACTACTACAATGAGCAGTTCTTC. This codes for CATKGTLSSHYYNEQFF.

This chain links TRBV7-9 with TRBJ1-1; TRBD1 aligns across 9 bases. V trimming: 0 bases; J trimming: 6 bases; junction bases outside the gene matches: 5. This CDR3 has 15 residues. CDR1 and CDR2 from the germline V gene are SEHNR and FQNEAQ (reference sequence). CDR3 in DNA: TGTGCCAGCAGCTTAGCCCGACAGGGGGGTGCTGAAGCTTTCTTT. It codes for CASSLARQGGAEAFF.

In its sample, this clonotype was seen a few times. The V gene is TRBV12-3 or TRBV12-4, the J gene TRBJ2-7, with 10 bases matching TRBD1. This CDR3 comprises 14 residues. With 4 bases clipped from V and 2 bases from J, the junction kept 2 bases outside the gene matches. In DNA form, the CDR3 reads TGTGCCAGCAGTTCCGGACAGGGGGCCTACGAGCAGTACTTC. The encoded protein is CASSSGQGAYEQYF.

In the case of this clonotype: This could be a read error, since a much larger clone is one nucleotide away. CDR3 residues: CASSERKGTPCEQYF. The CDR3 nucleotides read TGTGCCAGCAGTGAACGGAAAGGGACTCCCTGCGAGCAGTACTTC. The chain has TRBV6-1 and TRBJ2-7, with D possibly being TRBD2 (6 bases). The V gene lost 2 bases and the J gene lost 6 bases, with 17 bases spanning the gap. CDR1 is MNHNS, CDR2 SASEGT, per germline. This CDR3 comprises 15 residues.

There are a few counts of this clonotype. This chain uses TRBV12-3 or TRBV12-4 with TRBJ2-1; the D is unclear. The CDR3 has 15 amino acids. Trimming pared 2 bases from V and 0 bases from J, leaving 8 bases between. Here the CDR3 reads CASSLRRSSYNEQFF. CDR3 DNA: TGTGCCAGCAGTTTACGGAGAAGCTCCTACAATGAGCAGTTCTTC.

In this sample, this clonotype turned up many times. The V gene is TRBV2, the J gene TRBJ1-5; D remains unclear. V was trimmed by 6 bases and J by 1 base, leaving 7 bases between them. The CDR3 is made up of 13 amino acids. Germline lookup yields CDR1 SNHLY and CDR2 FYNNEI. Written as DNA, the CDR3 is TGTGCCAGCAGACACGGGAGCAATCAGCCCCAGCATTTT. This translates into CASRHGSNQPQHF.

This clonotype was seen repeatedly, ten times or more. J is TRBJ2-4 and V is TRBV5-6; no reliable D call. Germline lookup yields CDR1 SGHDT and CDR2 YYEEEE. This CDR3 contains 13 residues. The V and J ends lost 0 bases and 5 bases respectively, with 6 bases between them. Written as DNA, the CDR3 is TGTGCCAGCAGCTTGGACAGAGAAAACATTCAGTACTTC. The encoded protein is CASSLDRENIQYF.

This clonotype was detected only a few times. The chain employs TRBV18 and TRBJ2-1, with D uncertain. The CDR3 has 15 residues. Germline V gene sequence: CDR1 KGHSH, CDR2 LQKENI. V shed 3 bases and J shed 2 bases, with 11 bases lying between them. CDR3 in DNA: TGTGCCAGCTCACCCAATCGGGCCACCTACAATGAGCAGTTCTTC. This codes for CASSPNRATYNEQFF.

This clonotype was picked up a small number of times. The V and J genes are TRBV20-1 and TRBJ2-1, with a weak D call TRBD2 (6 bases). V lost 5 bases and J lost 7, with 18 bases in between. This CDR3 region has 14 residues. Germline CDR1 DFQATT, CDR2 SNEGSKA (reference sequence). CDR3 region: CSAGRARGRNEQFF. CDR3 nucleotide sequence: TGCAGTGCTGGGAGAGCGCGAGGGAGGAATGAGCAGTTCTTC.

The genes are TRBV12-3 or TRBV12-4 and TRBJ2-7, with TRBD2 as a possible D gene (6 bases). The V and J ends lost 1 base and 3 bases respectively, with 13 bases between them. The CDR3 runs 15 residues. The CDR3 bases are TGTGCCAGCAGTTTAGTATCCGGGAGTTACTACGAGCAGTACTTC. It translates to CASSLVSGSYYEQYF.

This clonotype was counted a few times. The chain links TRBV7-6 to TRBJ2-7; 9 nucleotides align to TRBD2. Germline V gene data show CDR1 as SGHVS and CDR2 as FNYEAQ. The CDR3 loop spans 15 amino acids. V shed 3 bases and J 3 bases; nucleotides not matched to a gene: 6. CDR3 region: CASSLRLAGNYEQYF. Written as DNA, the CDR3 is TGTGCCAGCAGCTTGCGGCTAGCGGGGAACTACGAGCAGTACTTC.

This clonotype was observed many times. The chain is built from TRBV6-2 or TRBV6-3 and TRBJ2-4, with D perhaps being TRBD1 or TRBD2 (5 bases each). The CDR3 extends over 16 amino acids. V lost 7 bases to trimming and J lost 3 bases, with 19 bases between them. The germline gives CDR1 MNHEY, CDR2 SVGEGT. Written as DNA, the CDR3 is TGTGCCAGCACCAATCCTCGGGGCAAGGGCAAAAACATTCAGTACTTC. This gives the protein CASTNPRGKGKNIQYF.

This clonotype has ten or more counts. V and J are TRBV25-1 and TRBJ2-2; D possibly corresponds to TRBD1 (5 bases). Trimming took 7 bases from V and 1 from J, leaving 10 bases between them. CDR3 length equals 14 residues. Germline loops: CDR1 MGHDK, CDR2 SYGVNS. In DNA form, the CDR3 reads TGTGCCAGCATTTGGCAGGGGAACACCGGGGAGCTGTTTTTT. Amino acids: CASIWQGNTGELFF. The whole variable domain, filled in from reference TRBV25-1 and TRBJ2-2, reads EADIYQTPRYLVIGTGKKITLECSQTMGHDKMYWYQQDPGMELHLIHYSYGVNSTEKGDLSSESTVSRIRTEHFPLTLESARPSHTSQYLCASIWQGNTGELFFGEGSRLTVL.

This clonotype has at least ten counts. This sequence joins TRBV20-1 and TRBJ2-7; D possibly corresponds to TRBD1 (5 bases). Trimming pared 0 bases from V and 5 bases from J, leaving 11 bases between. CDR1 DFQATT and CDR2 SNEGSKA come from the germline V gene (reference sequence). This CDR3 spans 13 amino acids. DNA for the CDR3: TGCAGTGCTAGAGATCTCAGGGATCACGAGCAGTACTTC. It encodes CSARDLRDHEQYF.

This chain links TRBV11-1 with TRBJ1-6; D remains ambiguous. Deletions cut 8 bases from V and 9 bases from J, with 17 bases between. The CDR3 is made up of 14 amino acids. Germline CDR1 is SGHAT and CDR2 is FQDESV (reference sequence). The CDR3 is CASGPGPRSSPLHF. DNA for the CDR3: TGTGCCAGCGGCCCGGGCCCTCGGAGTTCACCCCTCCACTTT.

This clonotype appeared many times. V is TRBV15 and J is TRBJ2-6; maybe TRBD2 (6 bases). Trimming shortened V by 0 bases and J by 1 base, and 7 bases separated the two germline ends. The CDR3 is 16 residues long. The germline gives CDR1 LNHNV, CDR2 YYDKDF (reference sequence). This CDR3 reads CATSRDGGSGANVLTF. CDR3 bases: TGTGCCACCAGCAGAGATGGGGGGTCTGGGGCCAACGTCCTGACTTTC.

The chain uses TRBV6-5 and TRBJ2-1; D remains ambiguous. The V and J ends lost 0 bases and 5 bases respectively, with 11 bases between them. The CDR3 contains 15 residues. CDR1 and CDR2 (germline): MNHEY, SVGAGI. CDR3 DNA: TGTGCCAGCAGTTACTCCAGGAAAGGGCACAATGAGCAGTTCTTC. Amino acid sequence: CASSYSRKGHNEQFF.

The sample holds a few counts of this clonotype. The chain employs TRBV7-8 and TRBJ2-3; TRBD2 might be the D (6 bases). The germline V gene encodes CDR1 SGHVS and CDR2 FQNEAQ. Trimming took off 5 bases at V and 6 bases at J, with 18 bases between the two ends. This CDR3 contains 15 residues. CDR3 coding DNA: TGTGCCAGCAGCCACCCCGGCGGGATGACGGATACGCAGTATTTT. This sequence encodes CASSHPGGMTDTQYF.

This clonotype appeared a few times. The chain carries TRBV7-2 and TRBJ2-7, with 8 bases fitting TRBD2. There are 15 residues in the CDR3. Germline V gene lookup returns CDR1 SGHTA and CDR2 FQGNSA. The V and J ends lost 6 bases and 0 bases, in that order; junction bases with no gene match: 7. The CDR3 sequence: CASSLSGVSSYEQYF. The CDR3 DNA follows: TGTGCCAGCAGTCTTAGCGGGGTGAGCTCCTACGAGCAGTACTTC.